This T cell receptor (beta chain) was identified in a study of blood T cell repertoires in COVID-19. Study overall: Samples came from the United States, Italy and Spain, spanning acute and convalescent COVID-19. Sources were T cells, B-cell-depleted T cells, or PBMCs; the material itself was cDNA or gDNA.

This CDR3 spans 17 amino acids. V lost 3 bases, J lost 4 bases, and 5 bases stayed unmatched. Germline CDR1 SGHNT, CDR2 YENEEA. The authors' processing: Scientists estimated how many nucleated cells there were by amplifying reference gene primers. Only in-frame clones appear in the TCRdb table, and some are missing; sequencing was by immunoSEQ multiplex PCR. V and J calls and clone size are as listed in that table; D and trimming were resolved from the DNA. This table has more than 4,000 clones, 75% to 90% appearing once. Sequencing input: peripheral blood. This chain uses TRBV11-3 with TRBJ2-2, with TRBD2 matching 13 bases. This receptor was obtained from a human donor in a cohort sampled during active COVID-19. CDR3 DNA sequence: TGTGCCAGCAGCTTTTCCGGGACTAGCGGGGTCACCGGGGAGCTGTTTTTT. Translation: CASSFSGTSGVTGELFF.